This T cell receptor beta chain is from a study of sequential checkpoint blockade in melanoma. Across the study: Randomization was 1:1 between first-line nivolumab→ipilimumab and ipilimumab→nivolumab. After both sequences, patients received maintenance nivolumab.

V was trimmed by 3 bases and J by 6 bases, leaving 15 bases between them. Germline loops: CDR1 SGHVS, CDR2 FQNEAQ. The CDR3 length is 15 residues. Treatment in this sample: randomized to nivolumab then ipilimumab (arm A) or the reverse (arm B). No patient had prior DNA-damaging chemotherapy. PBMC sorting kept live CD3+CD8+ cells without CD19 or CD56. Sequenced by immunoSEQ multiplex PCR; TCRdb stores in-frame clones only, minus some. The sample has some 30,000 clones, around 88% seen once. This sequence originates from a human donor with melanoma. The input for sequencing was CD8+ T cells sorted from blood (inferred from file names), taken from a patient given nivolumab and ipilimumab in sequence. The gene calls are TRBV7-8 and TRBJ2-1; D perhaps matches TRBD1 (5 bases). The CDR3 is CASSFGWTSPNEQFF. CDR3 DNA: TGTGCCAGCAGCTTTGGTTGGACATCTCCCAATGAGCAGTTCTTC.